Listed below are T cell receptor beta chains from one sample, sequenced in a study of cytomegalovirus exposure and HLA in healthy donors. Sequencing used immunoSEQ multiplex PCR; TCRdb keeps in-frame clones, though not all of them. The sample includes 150,000 to 200,000 clones, 75% to 90% of them seen just once. The sequenced sample consisted of PBMCs. The source is a man younger than 35 in good health and CMV-seropositive. Both conserved end residues are part of each CDR3. The order of the fields is J gene, D gene, V gene, clone size, CDR3 DNA, CDR3 protein. D genes are given only for firm matches. Not every row has a clone size; where given, it reads once, few, many or a size class.

TRBJ1-1 - TRBV9 - TGTGCCAGCAGCGTAGATGGCAGGGTCGGGAACACTGAAGCTTTCTTT CASSVDGRVGNTEAFF
TRBJ2-3 TRBD2 TRBV14 once TGTGCCAGCGGTCTAGCGGGAGGGTCAGATACGCAGTATTTT CASGLAGGSDTQYF
TRBJ2-7 TRBD2 TRBV5-6 - TGTGCCAGCAGCTTCGAGACTAGCGGGGCATTCGTGTACGAGCAGTACTTC CASSFETSGAFVYEQYF
TRBJ1-2 TRBD1 TRBV29-1 - TGCAGCGTTGAAGTGGGCAGGGGGTATGGCTACACCTTC CSVEVGRGYGYTF
TRBJ1-1 - TRBV27 once TGTGCCAGCAGTTTTGGGGGGGGTGAAGCTTTCTTT CASSFGGGEAFF
TRBJ2-7 TRBD1 TRBV29-1 - TGCAGCGTTGCTGGGACAGGGATAGCCTACGAGCAGTACTTC CSVAGTGIAYEQYF
TRBJ2-7 - TRBV5-5 - TGTGCCAGCAGCTTTCAGGGTTACGAGCAGTACTTC CASSFQGYEQYF
TRBJ2-2 TRBD2 TRBV7-2 once TGTGCCAGCAGCACCGGGACTACTCTAGGGGAGCTGTTTTTT CASSTGTTLGELFF
TRBJ2-7 TRBD2 TRBV27 - TGTGCCAGCAGTCGGACTAGCGGGAACTCCTACGAGCAGTACTTC CASSRTSGNSYEQYF
TRBJ1-2 - TRBV6-5 - TGTGCCAGCAGGACAGGCCCTAACTATGGCTACACCTTC CASRTGPNYGYTF
TRBJ2-3 - TRBV19 - TGTGCCAGTACCCGGCGGGAATCGATGACAGATACGCAGTATTTT CASTRRESMTDTQYF
TRBJ2-7 TRBD2 TRBV18 few TGTGCCAGCTCACCACCATTCGGGACTAGCGGGATTTCCAGCTCCTACGAGCAGTACTTC CASSPPFGTSGISSSYEQYF
TRBJ2-3 TRBD2 TRBV4-3 - TGCGCCAGCAGCCAAGATGGGAGGGAGAGAGGGCCTAGCACAGATACGCAGTATTTT CASSQDGRERGPSTDTQYF
TRBJ1-1 TRBD1 TRBV6-6 - TGTGCCAGCAGAACCAGGACAGGGGCCCACACTGAAGCTTTCTTT CASRTRTGAHTEAFF
TRBJ2-7 - TRBV9 - TGTGCCAGCAGCGCGGGAGCATTCTACGAGCAGTACTTC CASSAGAFYEQYF
TRBJ1-5 TRBD1 TRBV7-2 - TGTGCCAGCAGCGCCCGGGACAGGGGGAACAATCAGCCCCAGCATTTT CASSARDRGNNQPQHF
TRBJ1-4 TRBD1 TRBV2 - TGTGCCAGCAGTGTCCAGGGGGGAATAACTAATGAAAAACTGTTTTTT CASSVQGGITNEKLFF
TRBJ1-3 - TRBV7-9 - TGTGCCAGCAGCTTGGGGCGACAGGAGAGCTCTGGAAACACCATATATTTT CASSLGRQESSGNTIYF
TRBJ1-2 - TRBV6-1 few TGTGCCAGCATGGGCAGGATCCTCACTAACTATGGCTACACCTTC CASMGRILTNYGYTF
TRBJ2-5 - TRBV29-1 - TGCAGCGTTCTGGCATCTCAAGAGACCCAGTACTTC CSVLASQETQYF
TRBJ1-4 - TRBV27 - TGTGCCAGCAGTTTATGGGGGGAGGGCGAAAAACTGTTTTTT CASSLWGEGEKLFF
TRBJ2-1 TRBD2 TRBV28 once TGTGCCAGCAGTGGGACTAGCGGGACCCCGGATGAGCAGTTCTTC CASSGTSGTPDEQFF
TRBJ2-5 - TRBV5-1 - TGCGCCAGCAGCTTGGCGGGTAAATATCAGGAGACCCAGTACTTC CASSLAGKYQETQYF
TRBJ2-2 TRBD2 TRBV9 - TGTGCCAGCAGCGCATGGGAGCGGGGAGGGGGGGAGCTGTTTTTT CASSAWERGGGELFF
TRBJ1-2 TRBD1 TRBV2 few TGTGCCAGCAGGGGGACAGTTGGGAACTATGGCTACACCTTC CASRGTVGNYGYTF
TRBJ2-7 - TRBV9 - TGTGCCAGCAGCGTAGATCTCGAGGGTTGGGAGCAGTACTTC CASSVDLEGWEQYF
TRBJ2-7 - TRBV10-3 - TGTGCCATCAGTGAGTCGGGAGTCCTCTACTCTAGCGAGCAGTACTTC CAISESGVLYSSEQYF
TRBJ2-7 TRBD2 TRBV7-2 - TGTGCCAGCAGCTCTTTAGCGGGAGAGGGTCCCGAGCAGTACTTC CASSSLAGEGPEQYF
TRBJ2-7 TRBD2 TRBV19 once TGTGCCAGTAGTCCCAAGACTAGCGGGAGTAACGAGCAGTACTTC CASSPKTSGSNEQYF
TRBJ2-3 TRBD1 TRBV5-6 - TGTGCCAGCAGCTTCGGGACAGGGGCCACAGATACGCAGTATTTT CASSFGTGATDTQYF
TRBJ2-7 TRBD2 TRBV28 - TGTGCCAGCAGTCCACTAGCGGGGGGCTACGAGCAGTACTTC CASSPLAGGYEQYF
TRBJ2-1 - TRBV7-9 once TGTGCCAGCAGCAGGGGTAATGAGCAGTTCTTC CASSRGNEQFF
TRBJ1-2 - TRBV28 - TGTGCCAGCACCCCATCGGGGGTGGGGGGCTACACCTTC CASTPSGVGGYTF
TRBJ2-3 TRBD2 TRBV9 - TGTGCCAGCAGCGTAGCCCCGGTGGGAGGGCCAGATACGCAGTATTTT CASSVAPVGGPDTQYF
TRBJ2-4 TRBD1 TRBV7-9 few TGTGCCAGCAGCCCAGACAGGGAAGTACCGTTAGCCAAAAACATTCAGTACTTC CASSPDREVPLAKNIQYF
TRBJ2-6 TRBD1 TRBV28 - TGTGCCAGCAGTTCCCAGACAGGGTGGGACGTTGGGGCCAACGTCCTGACTTTC CASSSQTGWDVGANVLTF
TRBJ1-3 - TRBV5-1 - TGCGCCAGCAGCTTGGAGGTCTCCGAGGACACCATATATTTT CASSLEVSEDTIYF
TRBJ1-1 TRBD1 TRBV28 - TGTGCCAGCAGTCGACAGGGCGGCCTCAGTAAAGCTTTCTTT CASSRQGGLSKAFF
TRBJ2-7 - TRBV5-1 - TGCGCCAGCAGCTTGGCACCGGGGACCTACGAGCAGTACTTC CASSLAPGTYEQYF
TRBJ1-2 - TRBV28 - TGTGCCAGCAGTCCCCCCAAGGTATCAGGGAAGGGCTACACCTTC CASSPPKVSGKGYTF
TRBJ2-7 TRBD2 TRBV18 - TGTGCCAGCTCACCACCGACTAAAGCGGGACTAGGGGAGCAGTACTTC CASSPPTKAGLGEQYF
TRBJ2-1 - TRBV14 - TGTGCCAGCAGCCAAGGACAGGCACAGTTCTTC CASSQGQAQFF
TRBJ2-7 - TRBV29-1 once TGCAGCGTTGCGAGCTCAAGCTCCTACGAGCAGTACTTC CSVASSSSYEQYF
TRBJ2-1 TRBD2 TRBV7-2 - TGTGCCAGCAGCTCGCCGGGACTAGCCTACAATGAGCAGTTCTTC CASSSPGLAYNEQFF
TRBJ2-3 TRBD2 TRBV9 - TGTGCCAGCAGCGTAAGCGGGACCACAGATACGCAGTATTTT CASSVSGTTDTQYF
TRBJ2-1 TRBD2 TRBV28 once TGTGCCAGCAGTGCCCCTAGCGGGAGGGGAAGTGAGCAGTTCTTC CASSAPSGRGSEQFF
TRBJ2-7 TRBD2 TRBV10-1 once TGCGCCAGCTGCCATTGTGACCGGCGGGAGGGCCTTAACGAGCAGTACTTC CASCHCDRREGLNEQYF
TRBJ2-7 - TRBV6-1 few TGTGCCAGCATTATCTCCTACGAGCAGTACTTC CASIISYEQYF
TRBJ2-5 TRBD1 TRBV7-9 - TGTGCCAGCAGCCTACGGACAGGGGGAGAGACCCAGTACTTC CASSLRTGGETQYF
TRBJ1-5 - TRBV2 - - CASSLSLRGGNQPQHF
TRBJ2-4 TRBD2 TRBV5-5 - TGTGCCAGCAGCTTGGCTAGCGGGCTCCCAATTAACATTCAGTACTTC CASSLASGLPINIQYF
TRBJ1-5 TRBD1 TRBV30 - TGTGCCTGGAGACAGGGGACAGGGGGCAATCAGCCCCAGCATTTT CAWRQGTGGNQPQHF